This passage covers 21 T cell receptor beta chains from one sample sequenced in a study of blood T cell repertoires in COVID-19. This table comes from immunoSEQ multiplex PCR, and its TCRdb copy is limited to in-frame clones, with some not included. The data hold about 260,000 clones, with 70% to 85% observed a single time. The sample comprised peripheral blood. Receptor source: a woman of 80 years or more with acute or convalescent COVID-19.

The CDR3 loop reads CASSYQDSYSNQPQHF. The CDR3 coding sequence is TGTGCCAGCAGTTACCAAGACAGTTATAGCAATCAGCCCCAGCATTTT. This chain joins TRBV6-2 or TRBV6-3 and TRBJ1-5; maybe TRBD1 (5 bases). V lost 2 bases and J 0 bases, leaving 11 bases between the germline ends. Germline CDR1 MNHEY, CDR2 SVGEGT. This CDR3 is built from 16 residues.

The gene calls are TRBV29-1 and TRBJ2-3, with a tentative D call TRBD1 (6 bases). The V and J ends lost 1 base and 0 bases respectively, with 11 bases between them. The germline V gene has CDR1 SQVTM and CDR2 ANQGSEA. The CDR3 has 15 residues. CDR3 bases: TGCAGCGTTGAAGTGTTGGGGGCGAGCACAGATACGCAGTATTTT. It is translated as CSVEVLGASTDTQYF.

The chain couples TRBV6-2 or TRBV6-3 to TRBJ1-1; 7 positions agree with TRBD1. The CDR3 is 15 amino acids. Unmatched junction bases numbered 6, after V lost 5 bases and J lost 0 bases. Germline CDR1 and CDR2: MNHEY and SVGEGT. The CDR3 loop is CASSQGTVMNTEAFF. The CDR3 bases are TGTGCCAGCAGTCAGGGGACAGTAATGAACACTGAAGCTTTCTTT.

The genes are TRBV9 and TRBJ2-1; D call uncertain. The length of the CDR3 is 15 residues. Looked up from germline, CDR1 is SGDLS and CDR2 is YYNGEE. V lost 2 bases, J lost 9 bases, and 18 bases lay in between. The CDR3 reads CASSVTGGVLREQFF. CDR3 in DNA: TGTGCCAGCAGCGTGACTGGTGGCGTTCTGCGTGAGCAGTTCTTC.

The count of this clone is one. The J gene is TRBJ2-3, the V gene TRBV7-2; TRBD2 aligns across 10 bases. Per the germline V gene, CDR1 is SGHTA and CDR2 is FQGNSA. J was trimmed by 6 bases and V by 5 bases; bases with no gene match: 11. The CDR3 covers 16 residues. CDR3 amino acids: CASSPNSGRSSDTQYF. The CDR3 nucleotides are TGTGCCAGCAGCCCAAATAGCGGGAGGTCGTCGGATACGCAGTATTTT.

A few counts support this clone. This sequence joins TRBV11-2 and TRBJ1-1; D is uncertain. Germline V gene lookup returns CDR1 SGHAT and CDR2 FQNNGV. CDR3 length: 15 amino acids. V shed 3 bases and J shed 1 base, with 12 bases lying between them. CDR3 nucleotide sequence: TGTGCCAGCAGCTTGGAGGGAGAGGCGAACACTGAAGCTTTCTTT. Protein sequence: CASSLEGEANTEAFF.

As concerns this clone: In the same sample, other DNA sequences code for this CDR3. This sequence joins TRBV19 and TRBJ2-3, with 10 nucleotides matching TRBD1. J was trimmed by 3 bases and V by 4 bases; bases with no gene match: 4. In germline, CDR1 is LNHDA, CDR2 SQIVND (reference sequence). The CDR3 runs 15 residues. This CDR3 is CASSSRDRGTDTQYF. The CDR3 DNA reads TGTGCCAGTAGTAGCCGGGACAGGGGTACAGATACGCAGTATTTT.

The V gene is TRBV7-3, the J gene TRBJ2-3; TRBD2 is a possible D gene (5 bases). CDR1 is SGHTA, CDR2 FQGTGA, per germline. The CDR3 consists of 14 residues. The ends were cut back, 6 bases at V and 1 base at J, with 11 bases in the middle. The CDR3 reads CASSYGERTDTQYF. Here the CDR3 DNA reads TGTGCCAGCAGTTACGGGGAGCGCACAGATACGCAGTATTTT.

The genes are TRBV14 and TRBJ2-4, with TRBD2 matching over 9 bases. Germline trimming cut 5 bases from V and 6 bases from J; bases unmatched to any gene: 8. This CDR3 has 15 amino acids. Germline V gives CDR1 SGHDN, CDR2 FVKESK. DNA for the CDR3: TGTGCCAGCAGCTTGTCACTAGCGGGTGGAAACATTCAGTACTTC. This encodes CASSLSLAGGNIQYF.

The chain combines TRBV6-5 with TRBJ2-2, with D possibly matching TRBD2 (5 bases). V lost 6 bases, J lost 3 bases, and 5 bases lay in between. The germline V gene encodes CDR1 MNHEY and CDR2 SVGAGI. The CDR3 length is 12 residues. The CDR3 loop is CASRADTGELFF. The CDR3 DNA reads TGTGCCAGCAGAGCGGACACCGGGGAGCTGTTTTTT.

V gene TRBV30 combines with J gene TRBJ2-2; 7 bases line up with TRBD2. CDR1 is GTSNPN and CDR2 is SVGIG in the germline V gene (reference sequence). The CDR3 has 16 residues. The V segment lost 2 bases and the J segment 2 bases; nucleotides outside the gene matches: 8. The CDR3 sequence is CAWSIAGFANTGELFF. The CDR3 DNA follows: TGTGCCTGGAGTATAGCGGGTTTCGCTAACACCGGGGAGCTGTTTTTT.

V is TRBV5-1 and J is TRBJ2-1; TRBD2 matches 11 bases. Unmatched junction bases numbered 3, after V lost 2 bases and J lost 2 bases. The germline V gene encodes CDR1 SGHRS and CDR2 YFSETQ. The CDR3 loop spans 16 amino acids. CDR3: CASSFLAGGTYNEQFF. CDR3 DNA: TGCGCCAGCAGCTTTTTAGCGGGGGGGACCTACAATGAGCAGTTCTTC.

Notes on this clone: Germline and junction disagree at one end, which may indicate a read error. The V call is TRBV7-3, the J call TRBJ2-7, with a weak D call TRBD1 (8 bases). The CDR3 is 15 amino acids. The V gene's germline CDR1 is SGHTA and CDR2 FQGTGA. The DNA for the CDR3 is TGTGCCAGCAGCGTAACAGGGGGGGCCTCCTACGAGCAGTACTTC. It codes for CASSVTGGASYEQYF.

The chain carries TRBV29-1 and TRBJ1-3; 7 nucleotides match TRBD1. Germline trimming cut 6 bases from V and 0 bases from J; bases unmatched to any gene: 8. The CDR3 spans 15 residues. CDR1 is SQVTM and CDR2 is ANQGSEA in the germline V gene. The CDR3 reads CSVFRGARSGNTIYF. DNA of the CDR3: TGCAGCGTCTTCAGGGGGGCCCGCTCTGGAAACACCATATATTTT.

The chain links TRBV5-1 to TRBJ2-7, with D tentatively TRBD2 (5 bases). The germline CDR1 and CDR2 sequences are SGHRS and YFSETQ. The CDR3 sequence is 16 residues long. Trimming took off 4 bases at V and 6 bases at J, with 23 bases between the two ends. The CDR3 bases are TGCGCCAGCAGCCCCCGGACGGGAATTGCATCGTTCGAGCAGTACTTC. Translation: CASSPRTGIASFEQYF. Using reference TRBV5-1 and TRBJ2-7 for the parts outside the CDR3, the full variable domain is KAGVTQTPRYLIKTRGQQVTLSCSPISGHRSVSWYQQTPGQGLQFLFEYFSETQRNKGNFPGRFSGRQFSNSRSEMNVSTLELGDSALYLCASSPRTGIASFEQYFGPGTRLTVT.

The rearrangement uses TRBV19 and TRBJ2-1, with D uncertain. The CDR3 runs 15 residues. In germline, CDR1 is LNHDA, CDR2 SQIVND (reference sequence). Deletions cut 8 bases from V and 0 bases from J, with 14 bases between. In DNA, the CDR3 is TGTGCCAGTTCGGGTTACACAACCTCCTACAATGAGCAGTTCTTC. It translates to CASSGYTTSYNEQFF.

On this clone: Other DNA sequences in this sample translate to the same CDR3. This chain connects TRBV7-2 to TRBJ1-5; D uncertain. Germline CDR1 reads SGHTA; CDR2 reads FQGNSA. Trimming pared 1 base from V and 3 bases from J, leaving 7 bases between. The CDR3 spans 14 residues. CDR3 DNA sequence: TGTGCCAGCAGCTTAGGAGGATTCAATCAGCCCCAGCATTTT. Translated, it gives CASSLGGFNQPQHF.

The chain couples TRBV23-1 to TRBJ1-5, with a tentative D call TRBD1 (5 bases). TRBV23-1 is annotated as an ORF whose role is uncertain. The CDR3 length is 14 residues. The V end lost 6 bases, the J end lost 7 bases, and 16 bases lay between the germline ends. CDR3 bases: TGCGCCAGCAGCCATGGCGGGGCCAACCAGCCCCAGCATTTT. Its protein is CASSHGGANQPQHF.

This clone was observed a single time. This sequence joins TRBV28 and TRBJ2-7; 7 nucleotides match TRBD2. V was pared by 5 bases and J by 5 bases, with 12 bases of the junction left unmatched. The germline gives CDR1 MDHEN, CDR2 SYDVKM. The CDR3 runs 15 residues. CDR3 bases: TGTGCCAGCAGTCCCCCCGGGATAGCGGGTAACGAGCAGTACTTC. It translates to CASSPPGIAGNEQYF.

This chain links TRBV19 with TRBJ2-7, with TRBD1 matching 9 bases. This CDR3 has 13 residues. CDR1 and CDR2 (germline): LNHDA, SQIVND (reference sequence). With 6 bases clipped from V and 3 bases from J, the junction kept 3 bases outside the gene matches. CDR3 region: CASSTDRGYEQYF. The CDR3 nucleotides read TGTGCCAGTAGCACGGACAGGGGCTACGAGCAGTACTTC.

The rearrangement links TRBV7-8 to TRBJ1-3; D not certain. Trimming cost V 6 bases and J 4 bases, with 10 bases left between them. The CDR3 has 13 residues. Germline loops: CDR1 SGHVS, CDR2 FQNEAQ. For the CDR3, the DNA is TGTGCCAGCAGTCCCCCACGGGGAAACACCATATATTTT. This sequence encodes CASSPPRGNTIYF.